This T cell receptor beta chain was captured in a study of blood T cell repertoires in COVID-19. Turning to the study itself: Whether acute or convalescent, the COVID-19 samples came from the United States, Italy and Spain. Sources were T cells, B-cell-depleted T cells, or PBMCs; the material itself was cDNA or gDNA.

Original analysis: Amplification with reference gene primers provided the estimates of nucleated cell counts. Clones were sequenced by immunoSEQ multiplex PCR, and TCRdb holds only the in-frame ones, with some missing. V and J calls plus clone size are reproduced from that table; the DNA served to infer D and trimming. The sample lists some 170,000 clones, 60% to 85% occurring once. V trimming: 6 bases; J trimming: 3 bases; junction bases outside the gene matches: 9. The CDR3 covers 16 residues. CDR1 MDHEN and CDR2 SYDVKM come from the germline V gene. The chain couples TRBV28 to TRBJ1-5; 9 bases are shared with TRBD1. Sequenced sample: peripheral blood. This receptor was taken from a man aged 60-69 years with acute or convalescent COVID-19. CDR3 nucleotides: TGTGCCAGCAGGTCGCCGGGACAGGGATTCAATCAGCCCCAGCATTTT. Translated, it gives CASRSPGQGFNQPQHF.